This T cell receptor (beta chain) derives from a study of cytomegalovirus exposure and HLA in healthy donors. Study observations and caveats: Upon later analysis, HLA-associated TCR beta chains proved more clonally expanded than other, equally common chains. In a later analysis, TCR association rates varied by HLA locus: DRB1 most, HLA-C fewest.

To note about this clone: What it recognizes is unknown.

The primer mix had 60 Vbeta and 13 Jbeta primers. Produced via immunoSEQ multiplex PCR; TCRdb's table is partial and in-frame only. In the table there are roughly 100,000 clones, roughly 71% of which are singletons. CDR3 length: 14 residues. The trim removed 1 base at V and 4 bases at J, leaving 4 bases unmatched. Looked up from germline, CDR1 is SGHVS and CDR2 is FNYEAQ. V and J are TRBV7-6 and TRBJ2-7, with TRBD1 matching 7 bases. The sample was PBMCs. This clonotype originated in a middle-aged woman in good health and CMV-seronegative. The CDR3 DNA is TGTGCCAGCAGCTTAGAACAGGGGTTTTACGAGCAGTACTTC. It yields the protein CASSLEQGFYEQYF.